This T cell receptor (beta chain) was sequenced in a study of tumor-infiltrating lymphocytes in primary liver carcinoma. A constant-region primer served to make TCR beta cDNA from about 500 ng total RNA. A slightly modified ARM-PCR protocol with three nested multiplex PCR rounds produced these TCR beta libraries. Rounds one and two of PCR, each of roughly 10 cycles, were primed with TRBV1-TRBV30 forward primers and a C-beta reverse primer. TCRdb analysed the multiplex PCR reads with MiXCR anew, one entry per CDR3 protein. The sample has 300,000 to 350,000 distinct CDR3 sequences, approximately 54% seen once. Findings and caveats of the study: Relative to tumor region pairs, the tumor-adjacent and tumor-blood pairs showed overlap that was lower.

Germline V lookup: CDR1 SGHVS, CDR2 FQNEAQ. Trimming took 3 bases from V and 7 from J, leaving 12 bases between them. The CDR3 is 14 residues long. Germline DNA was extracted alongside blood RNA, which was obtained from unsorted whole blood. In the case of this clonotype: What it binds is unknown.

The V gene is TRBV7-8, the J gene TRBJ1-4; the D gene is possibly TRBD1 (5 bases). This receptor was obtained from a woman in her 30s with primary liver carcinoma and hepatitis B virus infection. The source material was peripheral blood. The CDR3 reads CASSFVPGAEKLFF. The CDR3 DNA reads TGTGCCAGCAGCTTTGTTCCCGGGGCTGAAAAACTGTTTTTT.